This T cell receptor (beta chain) stems from a study of T cells in Graves' hyperthyroidism and ophthalmopathy. This clonotype was seen a handful of times. TCR beta CDR3 region amplification was performed from RNA transcripts. RT-PCR in the first round (using the HTBI primer set) targeted the TCR CDR3. MiXCR, run by TCRdb on the multiplex PCR reads, gives a single entry per CDR3 protein. The sample consists of approximately 720,000 distinct CDR3 sequences, roughly 20% of them appearing once. Sequencing was carried out using blood. The receptor's source is a woman aged 45-59 years with Graves' hyperthyroidism that later progressed to Graves' ophthalmopathy.

This CDR3 reads CASSLAPEINYGYTF. The DNA for the CDR3 is TGTGCCAGCAGCTTGGCCCCTGAGATCAACTATGGCTACACCTTC. V and J are TRBV5-5 and TRBJ1-2; no definite D call. This CDR3 has 15 amino acids. The germline V and J ends were trimmed by 0 bases and 2 bases, with 11 bases remaining between them. Germline-derived CDR1 and CDR2 are SGHKS and YYEKEE (reference sequence).